Listed below are T cell receptor beta chains from one sample, sequenced in a study of T cell repertoires in cytomegalovirus infection. TCRdb reprocessed the reads with MiXCR, giving one entry per CDR3 protein. This sample has roughly 320,000 distinct CDR3 sequences, with approximately 8.9% found just once. The sample taken for sequencing was PBMCs. The receptor set was obtained from a human donor in good health (CMV status not recorded). Some clones in this sample may be carry-over from other donors' samples. CDR3s include the opening cysteine and the closing phenylalanine or tryptophan. Fields, in order: CDR3 protein, CDR3 DNA, D gene, V gene, clone size, J gene. D genes are given only for firm matches. Rows give clone size only sometimes, using once, few, many, or a class for an expanded clone.

CDR3 protein: CASSPEGGASSGANVLTF; CDR3 DNA: TGTGCCAGCAGCCCGGAGGGGGGAGCCAGCTCTGGGGCCAACGTCCTGACTTTC; D gene: -; V gene: TRBV7-6; clone size: many; J gene: TRBJ2-6
CDR3 protein: CSARGGTSPTYEQFF; CDR3 DNA: TGCAGTGCTAGAGGAGGGACTAGCCCCACCTATGAGCAGTTCTTC; D gene: TRBD2; V gene: TRBV20-1; clone size: -; J gene: TRBJ2-1
CDR3 protein: CATSDFSSSGANVLTF; CDR3 DNA: TGTGCCACCAGTGATTTTTCTAGCTCTGGGGCCAACGTCCTGACTTTC; D gene: -; V gene: TRBV24-1; clone size: few; J gene: TRBJ2-6
CDR3 protein: CSAKPGTGNTEAFF; CDR3 DNA: TGCAGTGCGAAACCCGGGACAGGGAACACTGAAGCTTTCTTT; D gene: TRBD1; V gene: TRBV20-1; clone size: few; J gene: TRBJ1-1
CDR3 protein: CASSPPTGGNEQFF; CDR3 DNA: TGTGCCAGCAGCCCTCCGACAGGGGGTAATGAGCAGTTCTTC; D gene: TRBD1; V gene: TRBV6-2/TRBV6-3; clone size: many; J gene: TRBJ2-1
CDR3 protein: CSASRAVAYEQYF; CDR3 DNA: TGCAGCGCCAGCCGGGCGGTAGCCTACGAGCAGTACTTC; D gene: -; V gene: TRBV29-1; clone size: few; J gene: TRBJ2-7
CDR3 protein: CASSLVGGGRTYEQYF; CDR3 DNA: TGTGCCAGCAGCTTGGTCGGGGGGGGACGGACCTACGAGCAGTACTTC; D gene: TRBD2; V gene: TRBV5-5; clone size: many; J gene: TRBJ2-7
CDR3 protein: CASRSGTGGTGELFF; CDR3 DNA: TGTGCCAGCAGGTCCGGGACAGGGGGCACCGGGGAGCTGTTTTTT; D gene: TRBD1; V gene: TRBV7-2; clone size: many; J gene: TRBJ2-2
CDR3 protein: CASSLADRGRETQYF; CDR3 DNA: TGCGCCAGCAGCTTGGCGGACAGGGGAAGAGAGACCCAGTACTTC; D gene: TRBD1; V gene: TRBV5-1; clone size: many; J gene: TRBJ2-5
CDR3 protein: CASSPFGGLNEQFF; CDR3 DNA: TGTGCCAGCTCACCATTCGGAGGGCTCAATGAGCAGTTCTTC; D gene: -; V gene: TRBV18; clone size: -; J gene: TRBJ2-1
CDR3 protein: CASSPRVSQKSEQFF; CDR3 DNA: TGTGCCAGCAGCCCCAGGGTGTCTCAAAAATCCGAGCAGTTCTTC; D gene: -; V gene: TRBV7-3; clone size: few; J gene: TRBJ2-1
CDR3 protein: CASSHPSRPTAEAFF; CDR3 DNA: TGTGCCAGCAGCCATCCATCGAGGCCTACAGCTGAAGCTTTCTTT; D gene: -; V gene: TRBV14; clone size: -; J gene: TRBJ1-1
CDR3 protein: CSARPIPLSQPQHF; CDR3 DNA: TGCAGTGCTAGACCCATCCCACTAAGTCAGCCCCAGCATTTT; D gene: -; V gene: TRBV20-1; clone size: many; J gene: TRBJ1-5
CDR3 protein: CASSIRTGGYEQYF; CDR3 DNA: TGTGCCAGCAGCATCAGAACAGGGGGGTACGAGCAGTACTTC; D gene: TRBD1; V gene: TRBV7-8; clone size: many; J gene: TRBJ2-7
CDR3 protein: CASSYGAGGLYGYTF; CDR3 DNA: TGTGCCAGCAGTTACGGGGCCGGGGGGCTCTATGGCTACACCTTC; D gene: -; V gene: TRBV27; clone size: -; J gene: TRBJ1-2
CDR3 protein: CASSFRDRVTGANVLTF; CDR3 DNA: TGTGCCAGCAGCTTCCGGGACAGGGTTACTGGGGCCAACGTCCTGACTTTC; D gene: TRBD1; V gene: TRBV7-3; clone size: few; J gene: TRBJ2-6
CDR3 protein: CASSYLTGTEAFF; CDR3 DNA: TGTGCCAGCAGTTATCTGACGGGCACTGAAGCTTTCTTT; D gene: -; V gene: TRBV6-2/TRBV6-3; clone size: few; J gene: TRBJ1-1
CDR3 protein: CSVDIAYNEQFF; CDR3 DNA: TGCAGCGTTGATATAGCCTACAATGAGCAGTTCTTC; D gene: -; V gene: TRBV29-1; clone size: many; J gene: TRBJ2-1
CDR3 protein: CASSLSETEQETQYF; CDR3 DNA: TGTGCCAGCAGTCTTTCTGAGACAGAGCAAGAGACCCAGTACTTC; D gene: -; V gene: TRBV2; clone size: few; J gene: TRBJ2-5
CDR3 protein: CASSGTGRKETQYF; CDR3 DNA: TGTGCCAGCAGTGGGACAGGACGAAAAGAGACCCAGTACTTC; D gene: TRBD1; V gene: TRBV6-2/TRBV6-3; clone size: -; J gene: TRBJ2-5
CDR3 protein: CASSLRRTDTQYF; CDR3 DNA: TGTGCCAGCAGCTTAAGAAGGACAGATACGCAGTATTTT; D gene: -; V gene: TRBV7-2; clone size: many; J gene: TRBJ2-3
CDR3 protein: CATRRQGGGDTQYF; CDR3 DNA: TGTGCCACCCGAAGGCAGGGTGGTGGAGATACGCAGTATTTT; D gene: -; V gene: TRBV14; clone size: few; J gene: TRBJ2-3
CDR3 protein: CASSNTGPYSNQPQHF; CDR3 DNA: TGTGCCAGCAGTAACACAGGACCTTATAGCAATCAGCCCCAGCATTTT; D gene: -; V gene: TRBV28; clone size: many; J gene: TRBJ1-5
CDR3 protein: CASSYVGQSYEQYF; CDR3 DNA: TGTGCCAGCAGTTATGTGGGACAGAGCTACGAGCAGTACTTC; D gene: TRBD1; V gene: TRBV6-6; clone size: few; J gene: TRBJ2-7
CDR3 protein: CASSPMGNEQYF; CDR3 DNA: TGTGCCAGCAGTCCAATGGGGAACGAGCAGTACTTC; D gene: -; V gene: TRBV3-1; clone size: -; J gene: TRBJ2-7
CDR3 protein: CASSSGGEESHNEQFF; CDR3 DNA: TGCGCCAGCAGCTCCGGGGGGGAAGAATCCCACAATGAGCAGTTCTTC; D gene: TRBD2; V gene: TRBV5-1; clone size: many; J gene: TRBJ2-1
CDR3 protein: CASVGSTGANQPQHF; CDR3 DNA: TGTGCCAGCGTAGGTTCGACAGGGGCCAATCAGCCCCAGCATTTT; D gene: TRBD1; V gene: TRBV27; clone size: many; J gene: TRBJ1-5
CDR3 protein: CASRPGGSSYEQYF; CDR3 DNA: TGCGCCAGCAGGCCGGGGGGGAGCTCCTACGAGCAGTACTTC; D gene: TRBD2; V gene: TRBV5-1; clone size: few; J gene: TRBJ2-7
CDR3 protein: CASSHTPGVEAFF; CDR3 DNA: TGTGCCAGCAGCCATACCCCAGGGGTAGAAGCTTTCTTT; D gene: -; V gene: TRBV28; clone size: many; J gene: TRBJ1-1
CDR3 protein: CSVEQPDAPSYGYTF; CDR3 DNA: TGCAGCGTTGAGCAACCGGACGCCCCCTCCTATGGCTACACCTTC; D gene: -; V gene: TRBV29-1; clone size: many; J gene: TRBJ1-2
CDR3 protein: CASRFPNRALSYNEQFF; CDR3 DNA: TGTGCCAGCAGATTCCCGAACCGGGCACTTTCCTACAATGAGCAGTTCTTC; D gene: -; V gene: TRBV7-2; clone size: many; J gene: TRBJ2-1